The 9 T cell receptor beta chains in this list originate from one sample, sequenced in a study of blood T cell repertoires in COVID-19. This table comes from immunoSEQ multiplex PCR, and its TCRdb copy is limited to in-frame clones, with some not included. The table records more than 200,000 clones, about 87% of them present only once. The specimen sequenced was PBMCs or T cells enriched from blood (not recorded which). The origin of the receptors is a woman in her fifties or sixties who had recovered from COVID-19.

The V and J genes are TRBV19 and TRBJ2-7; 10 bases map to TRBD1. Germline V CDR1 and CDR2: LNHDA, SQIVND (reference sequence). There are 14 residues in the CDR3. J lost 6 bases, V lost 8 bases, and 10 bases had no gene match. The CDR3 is CASSETGGSSEQYF. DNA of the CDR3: TGTGCCAGTTCCGAGACAGGGGGCTCTTCCGAGCAGTACTTC.

The CDR3 loop is CASSFLHIQGGELFF. The CDR3 nucleotides read TGTGCCAGCAGCTTCCTGCATATCCAGGGGGGGGAGCTGTTTTTT. V usage is TRBV7-9 and J usage is TRBJ2-2; perhaps TRBD1 as D (6 bases). Germline V gene sequence: CDR1 SEHNR, CDR2 FQNEAQ (reference sequence). Trimming took 3 bases from V and 8 from J, leaving 16 bases between them. The CDR3 spans 15 residues.

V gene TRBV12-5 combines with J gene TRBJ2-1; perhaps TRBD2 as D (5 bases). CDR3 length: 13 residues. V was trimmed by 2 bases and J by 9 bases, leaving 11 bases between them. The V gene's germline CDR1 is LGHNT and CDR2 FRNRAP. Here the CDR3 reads CASGLYAGGEQFF. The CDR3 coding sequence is TGTGCTAGTGGTTTGTATGCGGGCGGTGAGCAGTTCTTC.

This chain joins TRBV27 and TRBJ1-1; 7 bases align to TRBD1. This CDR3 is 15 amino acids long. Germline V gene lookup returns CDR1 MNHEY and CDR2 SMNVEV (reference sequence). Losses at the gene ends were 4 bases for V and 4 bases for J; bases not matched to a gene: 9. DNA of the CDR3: TGTGCCAGCAGTTCCCGACAGGGTTTGGGCACTGAAGCTTTCTTT. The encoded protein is CASSSRQGLGTEAFF.

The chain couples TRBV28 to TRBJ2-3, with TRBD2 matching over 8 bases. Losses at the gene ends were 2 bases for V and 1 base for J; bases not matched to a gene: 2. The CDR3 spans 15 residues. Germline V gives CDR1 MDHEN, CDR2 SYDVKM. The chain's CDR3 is CASSLSGGGTDTQYF. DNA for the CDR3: TGTGCCAGCAGTTTAAGCGGGGGCGGCACAGATACGCAGTATTTT. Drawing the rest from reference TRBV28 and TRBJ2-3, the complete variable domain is DVKVTQSSRYLVKRTGEKVFLECVQDMDHENMFWYRQDPGLGLRLIYFSYDVKMKEKGDIPEGYSVSREKKERFSLILESASTNQTSMYLCASSLSGGGTDTQYFGPGTRLTVL.

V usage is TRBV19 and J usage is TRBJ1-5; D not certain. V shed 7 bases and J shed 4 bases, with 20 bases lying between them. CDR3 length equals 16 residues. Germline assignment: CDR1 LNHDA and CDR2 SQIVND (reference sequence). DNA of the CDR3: TGTGCCAGTACCCCCAAGGTCGGACGGGAAAATCAGCCCCAGCATTTT. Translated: CASTPKVGRENQPQHF.

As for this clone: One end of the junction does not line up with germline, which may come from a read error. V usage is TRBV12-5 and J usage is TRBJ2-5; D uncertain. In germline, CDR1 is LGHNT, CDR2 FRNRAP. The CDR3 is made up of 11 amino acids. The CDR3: CASGLEIRLHF. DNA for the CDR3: TGTGCTAGTGGTTTAGAAATACGACTCCACTTC.

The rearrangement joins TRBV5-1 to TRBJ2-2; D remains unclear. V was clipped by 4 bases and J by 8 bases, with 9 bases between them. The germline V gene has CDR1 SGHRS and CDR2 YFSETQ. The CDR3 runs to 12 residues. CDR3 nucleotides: TGCGCCAGCAGCATGCCCTATGGGGAGCTGTTTTTT. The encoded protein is CASSMPYGELFF.

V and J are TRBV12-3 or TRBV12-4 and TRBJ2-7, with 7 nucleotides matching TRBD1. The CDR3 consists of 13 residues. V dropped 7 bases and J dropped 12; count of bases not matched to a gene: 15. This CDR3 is CASTSGRGTTPYF. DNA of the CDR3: TGTGCCAGCACCTCGGGCAGGGGGACAACTCCGTACTTC.